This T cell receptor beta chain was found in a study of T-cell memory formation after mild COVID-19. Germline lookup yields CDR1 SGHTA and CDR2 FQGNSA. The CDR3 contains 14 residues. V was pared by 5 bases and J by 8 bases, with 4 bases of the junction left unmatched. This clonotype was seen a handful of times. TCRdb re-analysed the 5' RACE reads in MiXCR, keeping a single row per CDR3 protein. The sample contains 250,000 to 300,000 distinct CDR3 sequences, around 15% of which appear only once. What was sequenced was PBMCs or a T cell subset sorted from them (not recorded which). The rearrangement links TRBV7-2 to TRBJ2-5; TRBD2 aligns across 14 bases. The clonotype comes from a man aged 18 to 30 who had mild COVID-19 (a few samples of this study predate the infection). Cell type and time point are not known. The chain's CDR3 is CASSLGTSGGTQYF. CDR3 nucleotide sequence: TGTGCCAGCAGCCTAGGGACTAGCGGGGGTACCCAGTACTTC.